The rows below give T cell receptor beta chains drawn from one sample of a study of response to subunit inactivated influenza vaccine. MiXCR, run by TCRdb on the RT-PCR reads, gives a single entry per CDR3 protein. The sample carries roughly 650,000 distinct CDR3 sequences, 15% to 19% recorded once. Source: PBMCs from blood, taken roughly 12 days after vaccination. These TCRs come from a middle-aged man who received an inactivated influenza vaccine. CDR3s include the opening cysteine and the closing phenylalanine or tryptophan. Fields, in order: V gene, D gene, clone size, J gene, CDR3 DNA, CDR3 protein. A D gene is named only where the DNA matches it firmly. The size of a clone is reported for some rows only, either as once, few or many, or as a class for expanded clones.

V: TRBV20-1; D: -; size: few; J: TRBJ2-7; DNA: TGCAGTGCTAGATTGGGGGACTCCCTGGCCTACGAGCAGTACTTC; CDR3: CSARLGDSLAYEQYF
V: TRBV6-1; D: TRBD1; size: few; J: TRBJ2-2; DNA: TGTGCCACCCTCAGGACAGGGGGCACCGGGGAGCTGTTTTTT; CDR3: CATLRTGGTGELFF
V: TRBV12-3/TRBV12-4; D: -; size: -; J: TRBJ1-4; DNA: TGTGCCAGCAGTTTCCGTGCAACTAATGAAAAACTGTTTTTT; CDR3: CASSFRATNEKLFF
V: TRBV4-3; D: TRBD1; size: -; J: TRBJ1-2; DNA: TGCGCCAGCAGTCGAATTGCCTTGACAGGGCCGGAGGGCTACACCTTC; CDR3: CASSRIALTGPEGYTF
V: TRBV5-1; D: -; size: few; J: TRBJ2-1; DNA: TGCGCCAGCAGCTTGGGGGGGGCGGCCAATGAGCAGTTCTTC; CDR3: CASSLGGAANEQFF
V: TRBV6-1; D: TRBD2; size: few; J: TRBJ2-2; DNA: TGTGCCAGCCCCGGGACTAGCGGAACCGGGGAGCTGTTTTTT; CDR3: CASPGTSGTGELFF
V: TRBV29-1; D: -; size: many; J: TRBJ2-3; DNA: TGCAGCGTTGTCGGGGGACAGAGCACAGATACGCAGTATTTT; CDR3: CSVVGGQSTDTQYF
V: TRBV12-3/TRBV12-4; D: TRBD2; size: few; J: TRBJ2-2; DNA: TGTGCCATCCGGGGGGGGAAAAACACCGGGGAGCTGTTTTTT; CDR3: CAIRGGKNTGELFF
V: TRBV11-1; D: TRBD2; size: -; J: TRBJ2-1; DNA: TGTGCCAGCAGCTCCGGGACTAGCGCCTCGTCCAACCCCAATGAGCAGTTCTTC; CDR3: CASSSGTSASSNPNEQFF
V: TRBV7-2; D: -; size: -; J: TRBJ2-6; DNA: TGTGCCAGCAGACCTACCTCTGGGGCCAACGTCCTGACTTTC; CDR3: CASRPTSGANVLTF
V: TRBV29-1; D: -; size: -; J: TRBJ2-1; DNA: TGCAGCGTTGATGAGGGTTCCTACAATGAGCAGTTCTTC; CDR3: CSVDEGSYNEQFF
V: TRBV5-6; D: -; size: many; J: TRBJ2-3; DNA: TGTGCCAGCAGCTTGCGGGGTCGAGATACGCAGTATTTT; CDR3: CASSLRGRDTQYF
V: TRBV12-3/TRBV12-4; D: TRBD2; size: few; J: TRBJ2-3; DNA: TGTGCCAGCAGTTTTCGAAGGCTACGGCTAGCGGGAGAGGCCGGCACAGATACGCAGTATTTT; CDR3: CASSFRRLRLAGEAGTDTQYF
V: TRBV20-1; D: TRBD2; size: few; J: TRBJ2-1; DNA: TGCAGTGGGGGCGCGGGAGGGCGCGTGAACAATGAGCAGTTCTTC; CDR3: CSGGAGGRVNNEQFF
V: TRBV29-1; D: -; size: few; J: TRBJ1-2; DNA: TGCAGCGTTGGAGGGGGGATTGGCTACACCTTC; CDR3: CSVGGGIGYTF
V: TRBV12-3/TRBV12-4; D: TRBD1; size: -; J: TRBJ2-7; DNA: TGTGCCACAACTACGAACCGAAGACAGGGTACTGACGAGCAGTACTTC; CDR3: CATTTNRRQGTDEQYF
V: TRBV18; D: -; size: few; J: TRBJ2-3; DNA: TGTGCCAGCTCACCACCCCAGGGACGGGTGACAGATACGCAGTATTTT; CDR3: CASSPPQGRVTDTQYF
V: TRBV4-2; D: -; size: -; J: TRBJ2-5; DNA: TGTGCCAGCAGTTCCTCCGGGACCCAGGCCCAGTACTTC; CDR3: CASSSSGTQAQYF
V: TRBV7-6; D: -; size: -; J: TRBJ2-5; DNA: TGTGCCAGCAGCTTTGGGGCCACTATTGTCCAAGAGACCCAGTACTTC; CDR3: CASSFGATIVQETQYF
V: TRBV5-1; D: -; size: many; J: TRBJ2-3; DNA: TGCGCCAGCAGCTTCGCAGGACAGTTCACAGATACGCAGTATTTT; CDR3: CASSFAGQFTDTQYF
V: TRBV11-2; D: -; size: -; J: TRBJ1-1; DNA: TGTGCCAGCAGCTCTACCCCCGGGACTGCGTCCGAAGCTTTCTTT; CDR3: CASSSTPGTASEAFF
V: TRBV7-9; D: TRBD2; size: few; J: TRBJ2-3; DNA: TGTGCCAGCAGCTTAGTCGGTAATAGCGGGGGTCCAGATACGCAGTATTTT; CDR3: CASSLVGNSGGPDTQYF
V: TRBV3-1; D: -; size: few; J: TRBJ2-7; DNA: TGTGCCAGCAGCCACGGACAGAACTACGAGCAGTACTTC; CDR3: CASSHGQNYEQYF
V: TRBV5-8; D: -; size: -; J: TRBJ1-4; DNA: TGTGCCAGCAGCCCATCCCTGACGGAAAAACTGTTTTTT; CDR3: CASSPSLTEKLFF
V: TRBV4-1; D: -; size: few; J: TRBJ1-2; DNA: TGCGCCAGCAGCCAGGACAATCATGGCTACACCTTC; CDR3: CASSQDNHGYTF
V: TRBV7-2; D: -; size: -; J: TRBJ2-1; DNA: TGTGCCAGCAGGCCGAGGTTTGGTGAGCAGTTCTTC; CDR3: CASRPRFGEQFF
V: TRBV5-1; D: TRBD1; size: many; J: TRBJ1-5; DNA: TGCGCCAGCAGCCCGGACAGGGGGGATCAGCCCCAGCATTTT; CDR3: CASSPDRGDQPQHF
V: TRBV4-2; D: -; size: -; J: TRBJ2-3; DNA: TGTGCCAGCAGCCAAGCGTTAGGGGGGGGGACAGATACGCAGTATTTT; CDR3: CASSQALGGGTDTQYF
V: TRBV24-1; D: -; size: -; J: TRBJ2-7; DNA: TGTGCCACCAGTGAAGGGACACGTCCCTACGAGCAGTACTTC; CDR3: CATSEGTRPYEQYF
V: TRBV12-3/TRBV12-4; D: TRBD2; size: -; J: TRBJ2-7; DNA: TGTGCCAGCAGTTTAGGGGCGGGAGGCGAGCAGTACTTC; CDR3: CASSLGAGGEQYF
V: TRBV6-2/TRBV6-3; D: TRBD2; size: -; J: TRBJ2-4; DNA: TGTGCCAGCAGTAGCACATCTCGGGTGGGACTAGCTGGTGCCAAAAACATTCAGTACTTC; CDR3: CASSSTSRVGLAGAKNIQYF
V: TRBV12-3/TRBV12-4; D: -; size: -; J: TRBJ1-5; DNA: TGTGCCAGCAGTTTATCGGAGGGGCAGCCCCAGCATTTT; CDR3: CASSLSEGQPQHF
V: TRBV5-1; D: TRBD2; size: -; J: TRBJ2-5; DNA: TGCGCCAGCAGCTTGGCCGCAGCGGGGGGACAAGAGACCCAGTACTTC; CDR3: CASSLAAAGGQETQYF
V: TRBV25-1; D: -; size: once; J: TRBJ2-3; DNA: TGTGCCAGCAGTGCTAACAAGTGGGCAGGCACAGATACGCAGTATTTT; CDR3: CASSANKWAGTDTQYF
V: TRBV29-1; D: -; size: -; J: TRBJ2-2; DNA: TGCAGCGTTGAACCAGCGACAGCGAACACCGGGGAGCTGTTTTTT; CDR3: CSVEPATANTGELFF
V: TRBV20-1; D: TRBD1; size: many; J: TRBJ2-1; DNA: TGCAGTGTGACAGGGGGCCCCTACAATGAGCAGTTCTTC; CDR3: CSVTGGPYNEQFF
V: TRBV12-3/TRBV12-4; D: TRBD1; size: -; J: TRBJ2-7; DNA: TGTGCCAGCAGTTTATCGGGACAGGATTCTGAGCAGTACTTC; CDR3: CASSLSGQDSEQYF
V: TRBV18; D: -; size: few; J: TRBJ2-2; DNA: TGTGCCAGCGTCACTAACTCCGGGACGCGGACAACCGGGGAGCTGTTTTTT; CDR3: CASVTNSGTRTTGELFF
V: TRBV10-3; D: -; size: -; J: TRBJ1-3; DNA: TGTGCCATCAGCCCGTTGGGTGGCTCTGGAAACACCATATATTTT; CDR3: CAISPLGGSGNTIYF
V: TRBV4-3; D: TRBD1; size: -; J: TRBJ2-1; DNA: TGCGCCAGCAGCCAATGGTCCGGGACAGGCTCCTACAATGAGCAGTTCTTC; CDR3: CASSQWSGTGSYNEQFF
V: TRBV2; D: -; size: few; J: TRBJ2-7; DNA: TGTGCCAGCAGGAGGACGGCAGGGCACGAGCAGTACTTC; CDR3: CASRRTAGHEQYF
V: TRBV4-2; D: -; size: few; J: TRBJ2-5; DNA: TGTGCCAGCAGCCGGGGTTCAGAGACCCAGTACTTC; CDR3: CASSRGSETQYF
V: TRBV27; D: -; size: -; J: TRBJ2-2; DNA: TGTGCCAGCAGTTGGGGGGCCACCGGGGAGCTGTTTTTT; CDR3: CASSWGATGELFF
V: TRBV2; D: TRBD2; size: few; J: TRBJ2-2; DNA: TGTGCCAGCAGTGAAAGGACTAGCGTCACCGGGGAGCTGTTTTTT; CDR3: CASSERTSVTGELFF
V: TRBV25-1; D: -; size: many; J: TRBJ2-7; DNA: TGTGCCAGCAGTGAATACGGGCAGGCCGGCGAGCAGTACTTC; CDR3: CASSEYGQAGEQYF
V: TRBV6-2/TRBV6-3; D: -; size: many; J: TRBJ1-5; DNA: TGTGCCAGCAGACCCGGGACACCGGCCCAGCCCCAGCATTTT; CDR3: CASRPGTPAQPQHF
V: TRBV30; D: -; size: -; J: TRBJ1-3; DNA: TGTGCCTGGAGATTTGGCGGAAACACCATATATTTT; CDR3: CAWRFGGNTIYF
V: TRBV4-2; D: -; size: -; J: TRBJ2-7; DNA: TGTGCCAGCAGCAGGCGGTTGGGGGACGAGCAGTACTTC; CDR3: CASSRRLGDEQYF